This record covers a single T cell receptor beta chain. Per the study methods: Estimation of nucleated cell counts was performed using reference gene primer amplification. The data were produced by immunoSEQ multiplex PCR, yet TCRdb's version contains in-frame clones alone and is incomplete. V and J calls plus clone size are reproduced from that table; the DNA served to infer D and trimming. This sample has about 160,000 clones; approximately 90% occur once, and the top ten carry approximately 2%. These data belong to a study of blood T cell repertoires in COVID-19. In the study overall: Samples taken during acute and convalescent COVID-19 were collected in the United States, Italy and Spain. Sources were T cells, B-cell-depleted T cells, or PBMCs; the material itself was cDNA or gDNA.

Germline CDR1 is MGHRA and CDR2 is YSYEKL. This CDR3 is 15 amino acids long. V shed 1 base and J shed 3 bases, with 10 bases lying between them. The chain recombines TRBV4-1 with TRBJ1-5; D not resolved. The source is a man aged 18 to 35 with acute or convalescent COVID-19. Source material: peripheral blood. CDR3 residues: CASSQVPSNNQPQHF. Here the CDR3 DNA reads TGCGCCAGCAGCCAAGTTCCATCCAACAATCAGCCCCAGCATTTT.